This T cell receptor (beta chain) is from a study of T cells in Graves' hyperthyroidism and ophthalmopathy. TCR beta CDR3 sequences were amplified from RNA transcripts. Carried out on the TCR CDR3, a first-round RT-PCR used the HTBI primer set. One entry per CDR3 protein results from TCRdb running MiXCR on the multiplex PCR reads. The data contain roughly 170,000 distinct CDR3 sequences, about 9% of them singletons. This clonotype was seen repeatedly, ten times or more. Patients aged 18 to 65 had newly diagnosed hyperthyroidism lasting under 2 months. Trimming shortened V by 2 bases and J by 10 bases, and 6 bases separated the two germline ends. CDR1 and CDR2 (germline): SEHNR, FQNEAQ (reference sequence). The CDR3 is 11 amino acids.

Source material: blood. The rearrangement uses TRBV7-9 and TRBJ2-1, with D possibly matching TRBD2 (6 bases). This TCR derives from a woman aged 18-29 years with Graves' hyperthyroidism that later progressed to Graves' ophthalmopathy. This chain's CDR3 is CASSLSGEQFF. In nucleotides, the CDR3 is TGTGCCAGCAGCTTAAGCGGGGAGCAGTTCTTC. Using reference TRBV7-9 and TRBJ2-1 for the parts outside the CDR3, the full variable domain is DTGVSQNPRHKITKRGQNVTFRCDPISEHNRLYWYRQTLGQGPEFLTYFQNEAQLEKSRLLSDRFSAERPKGSFSTLEIQRTEQGDSAMYLCASSLSGEQFFGPGTRLTVL.